This T cell receptor beta chain was recovered during a study of blood T cell repertoires in COVID-19. The V gene lost 2 bases and the J gene lost 6 bases, with 15 bases spanning the gap. Per the germline V gene, CDR1 is GTSNPN and CDR2 is SVGIG (reference sequence). The length of the CDR3 is 14 residues. Original handling: Estimated nucleated cell counts came from reference gene primer amplification. Assay: immunoSEQ multiplex PCR; the TCRdb copy retains only in-frame clones and omits some. Clone size and V and J calls were adopted from that table, with D and trimming inferred from the DNA. Counted here are 100,000 or so clones, roughly 89% occurring once; the ten biggest clones make up approximately 19%.

This clonotype was sampled from a human donor with acute or convalescent COVID-19. The donor label of this sample is uncertain. The sample taken for sequencing was peripheral blood. V and J are TRBV30 and TRBJ2-3; maybe TRBD1 (6 bases). CDR3 amino acids: CAWSLVGAVDTQYF. Here the CDR3 DNA reads TGTGCCTGGAGTTTAGTGGGGGCCGTGGATACGCAGTATTTT.